This is a list of T cell receptor beta chains from one sample in a study of T-cell reconstitution after alpha-beta-depleted transplantation in children. TCRdb itself ran the PCR reads through MiXCR, one entry per CDR3 protein. Of 800,000 to 1,000,000 distinct CDR3 sequences in the sample, about 29% were seen once. The sample consisted of PBMCs, mostly from graft donor cells, taken 360 days after TCRalphabeta/CD19-depleted stem cell transplant. These receptors originate from a boy less than two years old who had a stem cell transplant for SCID, so the T cells may come from the graft donor. The CDR3 runs from the conserved cysteine through the conserved F or W. Fields, in order: D gene, V gene, J gene, clone size, CDR3 protein, CDR3 DNA. D genes are given only for firm matches. A row's size may be missing; if present it is once, few, many or a size class.

-,TRBV5-1,TRBJ1-4,-,CASSLEVGSGLGELFF,TGCGCCAGCAGCTTGGAGGTTGGGTCCGGGCTTGGGGAACTGTTTTTT
-,TRBV6-2/TRBV6-3,TRBJ2-3,few,CASRVSGPDTQYF,TGTGCCAGCAGAGTCAGCGGTCCAGATACGCAGTATTTT
-,TRBV20-1,TRBJ2-5,-,CSPRDTWGSAGETQYF,TGCAGTCCTAGAGATACGTGGGGGAGTGCCGGGGAGACCCAGTACTTC
-,TRBV5-1,TRBJ2-2,-,CASSSGVITGELFF,TGCGCCAGCAGCTCGGGGGTCATCACCGGGGAGCTGTTTTTT
TRBD1,TRBV6-5,TRBJ1-4,-,CASSYEQGVEKLFF,TGTGCCAGCAGTTACGAACAGGGGGTGGAAAAACTGTTTTTT
TRBD2,TRBV30,TRBJ2-5,-,CALRGDQETQYF,TGTGCCTTACGGGGGGACCAAGAGACCCAGTACTTC
-,TRBV12-3/TRBV12-4,TRBJ2-4,few,CASTEPVGRLAKNIQYF,TGTGCCAGCACTGAACCCGTTGGCCGCTTAGCCAAAAACATTCAGTACTTC
-,TRBV7-4,TRBJ2-7,few,CASLQRPLYEQYF,TGTGCCAGCCTACAAAGACCCCTTTACGAGCAGTACTTC
-,TRBV14,TRBJ2-7,-,CASSQDRSGSHGYEQYF,TGTGCCAGCAGCCAAGATCGTTCGGGGAGTCACGGCTACGAGCAGTACTTC
TRBD2,TRBV10-3,TRBJ2-5,many,CAISSTSAETQYF,TGTGCCATCAGTTCAACTAGCGCGGAGACCCAGTACTTC
TRBD1,TRBV5-1,TRBJ2-3,-,CASSLSGQGVTDTQYF,TGCGCCAGCAGCTTGTCGGGACAGGGAGTCACAGATACGCAGTATTTT
TRBD1,TRBV5-1,TRBJ2-7,few,CASSITGQGSTYEQYF,TGCGCCAGCAGCATTACCGGACAGGGCAGTACCTACGAGCAGTACTTC